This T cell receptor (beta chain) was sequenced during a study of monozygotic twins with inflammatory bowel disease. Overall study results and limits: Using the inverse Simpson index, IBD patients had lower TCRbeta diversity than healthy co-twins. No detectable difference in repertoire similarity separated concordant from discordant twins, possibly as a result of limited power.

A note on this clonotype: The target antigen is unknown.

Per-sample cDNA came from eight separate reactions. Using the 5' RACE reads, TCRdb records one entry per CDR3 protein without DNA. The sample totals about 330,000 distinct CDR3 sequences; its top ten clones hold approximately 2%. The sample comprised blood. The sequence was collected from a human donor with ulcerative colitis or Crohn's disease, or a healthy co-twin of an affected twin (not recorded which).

CDR3 sequence: CASSLTRLMKGTEAFF. V is TRBV14 and J is TRBJ1-1. This CDR3 has 16 residues. CDR1 is SGHDN, CDR2 FVKESK, per germline.